What follows are 9 T cell receptor beta chains derived from one specimen sequenced in a study of blood T cell repertoires in COVID-19 (dated by TCRdb to 2018 to 2020). Library construction relied on the immunoSEQ multiplex PCR assay. TCRdb took this table from immuneACCESS and kept in-frame rearrangements with V and J called. Such tables lack part of the clones; where checked against another copy, unresolved V genes explain under half of the gap, and the rest is unexplained. Within this sample are about 38,000 clones, with 70% to 90% of them counted one time only. The biggest ten clones account for roughly 32% of the sample. Specimen: peripheral blood. The receptor source for this set is a man aged 65 to 85 with active COVID-19.

V is TRBV5-1 and J is TRBJ1-3, with 7 bases lining up with TRBD1. V lost 2 bases and J lost 4; bases outside the gene matches: 3. CDR1 SGHRS and CDR2 YFSETQ come from the germline V gene. CDR3 length: 14 amino acids. The CDR3 coding sequence is TGCGCCAGCAGCTTAGGGACAGACGGAAACACCATATATTTT. This encodes CASSLGTDGNTIYF.

This rearrangement joins TRBV7-9 to TRBJ1-2; tentatively, D is TRBD1 (6 bases). This CDR3 is 14 amino acids long. Germline-derived CDR1 and CDR2 are SEHNR and FQNEAQ (reference sequence). V lost 1 base, J lost 5 bases, and 11 bases lay in between. The CDR3 DNA follows: TGTGCCAGCAGCTTAGGAGGGGGACCTTATGGCTACACCTTC. As protein: CASSLGGGPYGYTF.

V is TRBV7-2 and J is TRBJ2-3; unclear D gene. V was clipped by 2 bases and J by 5 bases, with 11 bases between them. In germline, CDR1 is SGHTA, CDR2 FQGNSA. This CDR3 is 14 amino acids long. In DNA form, the CDR3 reads TGTGCCAGCAGCTTAACCTGGGCCTTAGATACGCAGTATTTT. Translating gives CASSLTWALDTQYF.

The chain recombines TRBV28 with TRBJ2-7, with TRBD2 matching over 8 bases. With V trimmed by 6 bases and J by 3 bases, 10 bases remained unmatched. This CDR3 has 15 residues. The germline CDR1 and CDR2 sequences are MDHEN and SYDVKM. CDR3 region: CASRDPGGNGYEQYF. DNA of the CDR3: TGTGCCAGCAGAGACCCGGGGGGGAACGGCTACGAGCAGTACTTC.

The chain joins TRBV4-1 to TRBJ1-1; the match to TRBD1 covers 10 bases. From germline, CDR1 is MGHRA and CDR2 YSYEKL. Losses at the gene ends were 3 bases for V and 0 bases for J; bases not matched to a gene: 7. The CDR3 covers 17 residues. The CDR3 loop is CASSQEDRGLMNTEAFF. The CDR3 DNA reads as TGCGCCAGCAGCCAGGAAGACAGGGGGCTCATGAACACTGAAGCTTTCTTT.

The chain is built from TRBV28 and TRBJ2-7; 9 bases are shared with TRBD2. The CDR3 is 14 residues long. The V and J ends lost 5 bases and 3 bases, in that order; junction bases with no gene match: 5. The germline V gene has CDR1 MDHEN and CDR2 SYDVKM. The CDR3 reads CASSRASGVYEQYF. CDR3 coding DNA: TGTGCCAGCAGTCGGGCTAGCGGGGTCTACGAGCAGTACTTC. Supplemented by reference TRBV28 and TRBJ2-7, the full variable domain reads DVKVTQSSRYLVKRTGEKVFLECVQDMDHENMFWYRQDPGLGLRLIYFSYDVKMKEKGDIPEGYSVSREKKERFSLILESASTNQTSMYLCASSRASGVYEQYFGPGTRLTVT.

In the case of this clone: A much bigger clone sits one base away, suggesting this may be a read error. V and J are TRBV12-3 or TRBV12-4 and TRBJ2-2; D remains ambiguous. V shed 2 bases and J shed 6 bases, with 4 bases lying between them. The CDR3 covers 12 residues. The CDR3 protein is CASSLYPGELFF. The DNA for the CDR3 is TGTGCCAGCAGTTTATATCCCGGGGAGCTGTTTTTT.

V usage is TRBV5-1 and J usage is TRBJ2-1, with 8 bases matching TRBD2. The V gene's germline CDR1 is SGHRS and CDR2 YFSETQ. The V and J ends lost 3 bases and 6 bases, in that order; junction bases with no gene match: 11. The CDR3 is 16 amino acids. The CDR3 reads CASSSGGAGGFNEQFF. Here the CDR3 DNA reads TGCGCCAGCAGCTCCGGGGGGGCGGGAGGATTCAATGAGCAGTTCTTC.

The V and J genes are TRBV18 and TRBJ1-5; 7 bases align to TRBD1. The CDR3 has 14 amino acids. V gave up 3 bases and J gave up 6 bases; unmatched junction bases: 5. Per germline, CDR1 KGHSH and CDR2 LQKENI. The CDR3 spells CASSPGEGAQPQHF. In DNA form, the CDR3 reads TGTGCCAGCTCACCCGGTGAGGGGGCTCAGCCCCAGCATTTT.